This T cell receptor beta chain appears in the sequencing data of a study of technical replicates of blood from a few donors (TCRdb year 2017). From cysteine to phenylalanine, the CDR3 is 15 amino acids long. Just the 45-base CDR3 DNA is kept, in frame starting at base 1. CDR1 and CDR2 are drawn from the germline V gene: LGHNT, FRNRAP. From V the trimming removes 4 bases and from J it removes 4 bases, while the gene matches leave 7 bases of the junction unaccounted for. Concerning this clone: The antigen it binds to is not known. One base away there is no much larger clone; base qualities are not given.

The library was generated by the immunoSEQ multiplex PCR assay. Sourced from immuneACCESS, this table was stored by TCRdb with only in-frame sequences that have V and J called. A share of the clones is absent; for the studies checked, an unresolved V gene accounts for under half, and the remainder has no known explanation. The sample has around 70,000 clones on record, approximately 95% of them singletons. Together, the top ten hold 0.2% to 0.3% of the sample. Sequencing was carried out using T cells isolated from PBMCs. The receptor's source is a human donor in good health. The rearrangement joined TRBV12-5 to TRBJ1-1, with 9 junctional bases fitting TRBD1. The CDR3 corresponds to CASGSTDRGGTEAFF. The DNA sequence is given as TGTGCTAGTGGTTCCACGGACAGGGGAGGCACTGAAGCTTTCTTT.